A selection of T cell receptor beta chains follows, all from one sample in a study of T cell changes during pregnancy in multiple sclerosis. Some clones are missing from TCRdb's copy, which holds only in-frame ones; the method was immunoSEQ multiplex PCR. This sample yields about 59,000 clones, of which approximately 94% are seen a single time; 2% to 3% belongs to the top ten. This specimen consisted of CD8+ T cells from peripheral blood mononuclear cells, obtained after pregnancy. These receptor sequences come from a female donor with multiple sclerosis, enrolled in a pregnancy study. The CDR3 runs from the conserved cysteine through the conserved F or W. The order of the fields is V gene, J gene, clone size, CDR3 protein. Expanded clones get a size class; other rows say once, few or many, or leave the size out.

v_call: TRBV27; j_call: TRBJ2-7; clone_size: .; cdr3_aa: CASRPGQAYEQYF
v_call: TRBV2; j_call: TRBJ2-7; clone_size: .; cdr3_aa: CASEKGTDTYEQYF
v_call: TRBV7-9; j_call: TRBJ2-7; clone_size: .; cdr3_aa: CASSSQGSYEQYF
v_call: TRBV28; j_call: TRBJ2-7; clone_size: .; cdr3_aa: CASSFAGEQYF
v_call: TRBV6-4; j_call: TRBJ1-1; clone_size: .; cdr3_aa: CASSDSAGGSTEAFF
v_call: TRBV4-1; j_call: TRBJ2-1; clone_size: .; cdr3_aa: CASSQEGWREGYNEQFF
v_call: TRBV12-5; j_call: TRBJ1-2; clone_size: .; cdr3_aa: CASGLGTGGYGYTF
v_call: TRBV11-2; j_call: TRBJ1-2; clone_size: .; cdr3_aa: CASSLDPVADYGYTF
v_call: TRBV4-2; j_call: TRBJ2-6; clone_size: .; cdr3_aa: CASLGSGANVLTF
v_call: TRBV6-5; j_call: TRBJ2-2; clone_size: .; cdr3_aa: CASSYQADPGELFF
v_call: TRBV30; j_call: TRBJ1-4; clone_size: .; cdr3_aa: CAWSRTEDWYEKLFF
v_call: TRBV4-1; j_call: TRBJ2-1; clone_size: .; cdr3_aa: CASRTENNEQFF
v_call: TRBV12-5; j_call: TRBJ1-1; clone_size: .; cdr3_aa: CASGSEVMNTEAFF
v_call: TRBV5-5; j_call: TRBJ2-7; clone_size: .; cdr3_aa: CASSFGGSDEQYF
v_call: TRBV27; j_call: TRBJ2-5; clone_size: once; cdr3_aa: CASSLSPGKMETQYF
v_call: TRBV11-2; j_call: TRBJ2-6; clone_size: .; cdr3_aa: CASSPTAKSRGANVLTF
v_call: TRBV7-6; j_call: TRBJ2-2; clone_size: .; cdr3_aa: CASSLVPGTGELFF
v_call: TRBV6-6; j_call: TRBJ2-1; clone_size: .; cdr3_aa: CASSYSSGSYNEQFF
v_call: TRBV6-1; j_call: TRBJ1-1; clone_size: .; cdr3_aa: CASSETAEAFF
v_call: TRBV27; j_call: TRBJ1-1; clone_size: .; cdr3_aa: CASSLRTGHGSAFF
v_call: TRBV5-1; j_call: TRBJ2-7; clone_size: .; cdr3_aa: CASSLARQGSSYEQYF
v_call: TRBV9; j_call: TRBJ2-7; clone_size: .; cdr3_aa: CASSPGTSEQYF
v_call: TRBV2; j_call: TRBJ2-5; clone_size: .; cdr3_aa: CASSEVQRGQETQYF
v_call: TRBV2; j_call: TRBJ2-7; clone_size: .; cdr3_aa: CASGGTLGLQYF
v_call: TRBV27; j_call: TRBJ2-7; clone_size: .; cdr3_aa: CASSLSGGYEQYF
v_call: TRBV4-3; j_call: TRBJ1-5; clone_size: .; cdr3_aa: CASSQEWSVSNQPQHF
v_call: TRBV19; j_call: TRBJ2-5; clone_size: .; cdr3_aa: CASSVGWAGGQGVETQYF
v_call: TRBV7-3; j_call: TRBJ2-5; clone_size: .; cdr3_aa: CASSSGGGGAETQYF
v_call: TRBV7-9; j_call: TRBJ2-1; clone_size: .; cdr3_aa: CASSLEADEQFF
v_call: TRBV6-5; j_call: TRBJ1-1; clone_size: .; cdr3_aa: CASRSGPSNTEAFF
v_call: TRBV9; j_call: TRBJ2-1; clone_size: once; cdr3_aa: CASRKEGALLF
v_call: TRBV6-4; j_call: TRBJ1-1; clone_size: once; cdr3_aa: CASSEAGWNTEAFF
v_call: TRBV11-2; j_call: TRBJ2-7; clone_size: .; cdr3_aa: CASSLDLERTYEQYF
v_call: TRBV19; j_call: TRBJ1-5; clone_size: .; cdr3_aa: CASSTQGPNQPQHF
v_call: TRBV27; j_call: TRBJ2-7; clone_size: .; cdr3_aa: CASSWGTGGYEQYF
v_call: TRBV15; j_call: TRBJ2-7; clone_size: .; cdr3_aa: CATGTGSYEQYF
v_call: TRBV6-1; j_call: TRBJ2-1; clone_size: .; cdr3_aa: CASSNPSSGHNEQFF
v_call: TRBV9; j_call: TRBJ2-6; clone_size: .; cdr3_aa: CASSVRDRGEENVLTF
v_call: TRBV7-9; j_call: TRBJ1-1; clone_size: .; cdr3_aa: CASSPGQGLTEAFF
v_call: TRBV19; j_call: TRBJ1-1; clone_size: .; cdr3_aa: CASSRQGMNTEAFF
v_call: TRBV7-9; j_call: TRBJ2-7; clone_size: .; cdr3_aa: CASSRGSGIEQYF
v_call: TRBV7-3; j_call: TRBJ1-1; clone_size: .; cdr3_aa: CASSLRGGGNTEAFF
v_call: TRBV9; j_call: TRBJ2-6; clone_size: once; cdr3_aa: CASSESGVTGANVLTF
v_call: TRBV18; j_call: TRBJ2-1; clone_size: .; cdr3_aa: CASSPLTREGSYNEQFF
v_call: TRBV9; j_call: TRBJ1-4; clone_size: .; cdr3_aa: CASSAFATNEKLFF
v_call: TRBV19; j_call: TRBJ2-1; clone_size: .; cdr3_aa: CASSTGTGTNEQFF
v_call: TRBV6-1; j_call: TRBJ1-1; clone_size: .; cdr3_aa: CAGGTGHEAFF
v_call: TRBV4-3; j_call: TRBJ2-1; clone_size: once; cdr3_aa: CASSQERISGNEQFF
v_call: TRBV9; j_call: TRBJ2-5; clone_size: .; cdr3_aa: CASSAGTGRRETQYF
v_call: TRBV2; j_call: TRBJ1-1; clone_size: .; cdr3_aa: CASGDRGLGEAFF
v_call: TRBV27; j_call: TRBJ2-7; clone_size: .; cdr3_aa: CASRPIDSFYEQYF
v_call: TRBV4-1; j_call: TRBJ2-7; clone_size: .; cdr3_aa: CASRQTSGVSYEQYF
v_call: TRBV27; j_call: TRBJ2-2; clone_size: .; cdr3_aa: CACLGLNTGELFF
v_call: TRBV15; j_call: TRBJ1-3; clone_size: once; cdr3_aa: CATSRDMAAGNTIYF
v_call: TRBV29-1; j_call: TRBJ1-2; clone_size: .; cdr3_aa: CSVEERGNYGYTF
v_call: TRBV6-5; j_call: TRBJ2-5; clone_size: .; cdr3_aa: CASSYVAGEGGETQYF
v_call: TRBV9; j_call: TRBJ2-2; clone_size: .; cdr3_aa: CASSVAGQGSTGELFF
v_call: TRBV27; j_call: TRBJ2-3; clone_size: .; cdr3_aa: CASSLSVGTDTQYF